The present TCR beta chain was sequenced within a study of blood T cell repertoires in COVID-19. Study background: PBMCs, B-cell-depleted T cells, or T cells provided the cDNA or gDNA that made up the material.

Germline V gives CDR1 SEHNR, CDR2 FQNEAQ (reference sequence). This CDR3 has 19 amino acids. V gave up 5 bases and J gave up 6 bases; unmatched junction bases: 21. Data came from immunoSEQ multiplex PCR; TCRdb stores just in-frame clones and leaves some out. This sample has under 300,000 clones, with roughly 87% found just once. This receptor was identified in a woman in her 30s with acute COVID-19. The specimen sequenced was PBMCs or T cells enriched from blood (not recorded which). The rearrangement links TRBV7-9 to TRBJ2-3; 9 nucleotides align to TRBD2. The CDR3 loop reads CASSPWNGGASGDPDTQYF. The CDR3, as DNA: TGTGCCAGCAGCCCCTGGAACGGGGGTGCTAGCGGGGACCCCGATACGCAGTATTTT.